A selection of T cell receptor beta chains follows, all from one sample in a study of blood T cell repertoires in COVID-19. TCRdb's copy holds only in-frame clones and misses some; the assay was immunoSEQ multiplex PCR. The repertoire holds 95,000 to 130,000 clones, with about 80% as singletons. Sequencing was performed on peripheral blood. These receptors were collected from a man aged 70 or older with active or convalescent COVID-19. Each CDR3 is given with its conserved first and last residue. Fields, in order: J gene, V gene, CDR3 protein.

J: TRBJ1-2; V: TRBV6-2/TRBV6-3; CDR3: CASSNEGGYGYTF
J: TRBJ1-5; V: TRBV24-1; CDR3: CATSDPGTGAEGQPQHF
J: TRBJ1-1; V: TRBV5-1; CDR3: CASSSGAGNTEAFF
J: TRBJ2-7; V: TRBV27; CDR3: CASSRRQTTFSYEQYF
J: TRBJ1-5; V: TRBV3-1/TRBV3-2; CDR3: CASSQDAPWSGQGNQPQHF
J: TRBJ2-7; V: TRBV11-1; CDR3: CASSLIGQDRSYEQYF
J: TRBJ2-2; V: TRBV2; CDR3: CASSPGTGGGELFF
J: TRBJ1-4; V: TRBV7-2; CDR3: CASSPWGVREKLFF
J: TRBJ2-3; V: TRBV11-3; CDR3: CASSSLAGTIQDTQYF
J: TRBJ1-6; V: TRBV7-3; CDR3: CASSLLGRGGSPLHF
J: TRBJ1-6; V: TRBV6-2/TRBV6-3; CDR3: CASSWANSPLHF
J: TRBJ1-2; V: TRBV11-2; CDR3: CASSLEPGLYGYTF
J: TRBJ1-2; V: TRBV9; CDR3: CASSVRTGGEGYTF
J: TRBJ2-7; V: TRBV7-9; CDR3: CASSFGEGVHEQYF
J: TRBJ1-1; V: TRBV5-4; CDR3: CASSSPPGQGDTEAFF
J: TRBJ2-7; V: TRBV11-3; CDR3: CASSTLTGAYEQYF
J: TRBJ2-1; V: TRBV11-3; CDR3: CASSFTHPGEQFF
J: TRBJ1-2; V: TRBV6-5; CDR3: CASRYDSNYGYTF
J: TRBJ2-1; V: TRBV9; CDR3: CASSVAEGWDQFF
J: TRBJ2-3; V: TRBV5-1; CDR3: CASSLGQGGTDTQYF
J: TRBJ2-7; V: TRBV5-6; CDR3: CASSLGVGLDEQYF
J: TRBJ2-7; V: TRBV30; CDR3: CAWSDRAYEQYF
J: TRBJ1-3; V: TRBV28; CDR3: CASQKANSGNTIYF
J: TRBJ2-5; V: TRBV9; CDR3: CASSVGEGHETQYF
J: TRBJ1-2; V: TRBV25-1; CDR3: CASSGLVWGYTF
J: TRBJ2-3; V: TRBV6-4; CDR3: CASSDRGIRDTQYF
J: TRBJ2-7; V: TRBV5-4; CDR3: CASNAGTSGRTYEQYF
J: TRBJ2-5; V: TRBV30; CDR3: CAWRSGGCSETQYF